The rows below give T cell receptor beta chains drawn from one sample of a study of OX40 agonist ivuxolimab in advanced cancers. The method was immunoSEQ multiplex PCR; TCRdb's version includes in-frame clones alone and lacks a portion of them. The data show roughly 53,000 clones, 84% seen once. Specimen: CD4+ or CD8+ T cells sorted from blood, collected in a trial of the OX40 agonist ivuxolimab. These TCRs come from an adult with an advanced solid tumor such as melanoma, head and neck, liver or kidney cancer. Both conserved end residues are part of each CDR3. The D gene is left open where the match is weak. The size entry is marked missing in some rows and otherwise reads once, few, many or a size class.

CASSYAQLSRANVLTF | TGTGCCAGCAGTTATGCCCAGCTTTCTAGGGCCAACGTCCTGACTTTC | NA | TRBV6-5 | NA | TRBJ2-6
CASSVGQGNAFF | TGTGCCAGCAGTGTCGGACAGGGAAACGCTTTCTTT | TRBD1 | TRBV6-6 | NA | TRBJ1-1
CASSEGPPRGPYEQYF | TGTGCCAGCAGTGAAGGGCCCCCTCGGGGGCCCTACGAGCAGTACTTC | NA | TRBV6-1 | NA | TRBJ2-7
CASRASPMSTDTQYF | TGTGCCAGTCGGGCTAGCCCTATGAGCACAGATACGCAGTATTTT | NA | TRBV19 | NA | TRBJ2-3
CVRSLAPSTDRLKGGNEQFF | TGTGTCAGAAGCTTAGCCCCATCGACAGACAGACTCAAGGGAGGGAATGAGCAGTTCTTC | NA | TRBV7-5 | NA | TRBJ2-1
CSVEEAGSLEKLFF | TGCAGCGTTGAAGAAGCGGGGTCGTTAGAGAAACTGTTTTTT | NA | TRBV29-1 | once | TRBJ1-4
CASTLADYYEQYF | TGTGCCAGCACTCTAGCTGATTACTACGAGCAGTACTTC | NA | TRBV7-8 | NA | TRBJ2-7
CASSVGQGISGYTF | TGTGCCAGCAGTGTAGGACAGGGGATATCGGGCTACACCTTC | TRBD1 | TRBV6-1 | NA | TRBJ1-2
CASSLEGRDGGYTF | TGCGCCAGCAGCCTAGAGGGAAGGGACGGTGGCTACACCTTC | NA | TRBV4-3 | NA | TRBJ1-2
CASSPPTGGYTF | TGTGCCAGCAGCCCACCCACAGGCGGCTACACCTTC | NA | TRBV9 | NA | TRBJ1-2
CASSLGTGGIDEQFF | TGCGCCAGCAGCTTGGGGACAGGGGGCATCGATGAGCAGTTCTTC | TRBD1 | TRBV5-1 | NA | TRBJ2-1
CASSIVPRPSNQPQHF | TGTGCCAGTAGTATAGTACCTCGACCGAGCAATCAGCCCCAGCATTTT | NA | TRBV19 | NA | TRBJ1-5
CASSSRAEETQYF | TGTGCCAGTAGTTCCAGGGCAGAAGAGACCCAGTACTTC | NA | TRBV19 | NA | TRBJ2-5
CASSSKNYRGAGNTIYF | TGTGCCAGCAGCTCCAAGAACTACAGGGGAGCTGGAAACACCATATATTTT | TRBD1 | TRBV5-6 | once | TRBJ1-3
CASKRTGSNEQFF | TGCGCCAGCAAACGGACTGGCTCGAATGAGCAGTTCTTC | NA | TRBV10-1 | NA | TRBJ2-1
CASSDSTLAGGGEQFF | TGTGCCAGCAGTGACTCGACGCTAGCGGGAGGGGGTGAGCAGTTCTTC | TRBD2 | TRBV6-4 | once | TRBJ2-1
CASSLDPRSSSYNEQFF | TGCGCCAGCAGCTTGGATCCCAGGAGTAGCTCCTACAATGAGCAGTTCTTC | NA | TRBV5-1 | once | TRBJ2-1
CASSPLGTGAYEQYF | TGTGCCAGCTCACCACTAGGGACAGGGGCCTACGAGCAGTACTTC | TRBD1 | TRBV18 | NA | TRBJ2-7
CARSFGLAATYEQYF | TGTGCCAGAAGCTTTGGACTAGCGGCAACCTACGAGCAGTACTTC | TRBD2 | TRBV5-3 | NA | TRBJ2-7
CASSPGLAGGHVSEQFF | TGTGCCAGCAGCCCAGGACTAGCGGGAGGGCACGTATCTGAGCAGTTCTTC | TRBD2 | TRBV11-2 | NA | TRBJ2-1
CASSPVPSGNNEQFF | TGTGCCAGCAGCCCCGTTCCTAGCGGCAACAATGAGCAGTTCTTC | TRBD2 | TRBV7-2 | NA | TRBJ2-1
CASSQEAPLGVTGAYEQYF | TGTGCCAGCAGCCAAGAGGCGCCACTCGGAGTAACCGGCGCCTACGAGCAGTACTTC | NA | TRBV4-2 | NA | TRBJ2-7
CASSSNYEQYF | TGTGCCAGCAGTTCAAACTACGAGCAGTACTTC | NA | TRBV28 | NA | TRBJ2-7
CASSFGVSGNTIYF | TGTGCCAGCAGCTTCGGAGTCTCTGGAAACACCATATATTTT | NA | TRBV5-4 | NA | TRBJ1-3
CASSVSGTPSYEQYF | TGTGCCAGCAGCGTATCGGGGACGCCCTCCTACGAGCAGTACTTC | NA | TRBV9 | once | TRBJ2-7
CASSLVAAGEAFF | TGCGCCAGCAGCTTGGTCGCAGCGGGAGAAGCTTTCTTT | NA | TRBV5-1 | NA | TRBJ1-1
CAISELAGGGETQYF | TGTGCCATCAGTGAACTAGCGGGAGGGGGAGAGACCCAGTACTTC | TRBD2 | TRBV6-1 | NA | TRBJ2-5
CASSLELAGTYEQYF | TGTGCCAGCAGCTTAGAGCTAGCGGGCACCTACGAGCAGTACTTC | TRBD2 | TRBV11-2 | NA | TRBJ2-7
CASSIQGATAGELFF | TGTGCCAGTAGTATTCAGGGGGCAACGGCCGGGGAGCTGTTTTTT | TRBD1 | TRBV19 | NA | TRBJ2-2
CASSVSGDTEAFF | TGTGCCAGCAGCGTTTCGGGGGACACTGAAGCTTTCTTT | NA | TRBV9 | NA | TRBJ1-1
CASSIQGGAGNTIYF | TGTGCCAGTAGTATTCAGGGGGGGGCCGGAAACACCATATATTTT | TRBD1 | TRBV19 | NA | TRBJ1-3
CASSLAGLAGVNEQFF | TGTGCCAGCAGCTTAGCGGGACTAGCGGGAGTAAATGAGCAGTTCTTC | TRBD2 | TRBV7-2 | NA | TRBJ2-1
CASRRQGANYGYTF | TGTGCCAGTCGAAGACAGGGAGCTAACTATGGCTACACCTTC | TRBD1 | TRBV19 | once | TRBJ1-2
CASSSRKGAGDSPLHF | TGTGCCAGCAGCTCGCGAAAGGGCGCGGGGGATTCACCCCTCCACTTT | NA | TRBV11-2 | NA | TRBJ1-6
CASSMGRGSNQPQHF | TGTGCCAGTAGTATGGGGCGCGGTAGTAATCAGCCCCAGCATTTT | NA | TRBV19 | NA | TRBJ1-5
CAWSREGSQPQHF | TGTGCCTGGAGTCGCGAGGGCAGCCAGCCCCAGCATTTT | NA | TRBV30 | NA | TRBJ1-5
CASSKGLRQGAPLVQETQYF | TGTGCCAGCAGCAAAGGGCTGAGGCAGGGAGCCCCACTAGTACAAGAGACCCAGTACTTC | NA | TRBV21-1 | NA | TRBJ2-5
CASSPGQVNTEAFF | TGTGCCAGCTCACCTGGTCAAGTGAACACTGAAGCTTTCTTT | NA | TRBV18 | NA | TRBJ1-1
CASSPRLAGGEPGELFF | TGTGCCAGCAGCCCCAGACTAGCGGGAGGGGAACCCGGGGAGCTGTTTTTT | TRBD2 | TRBV4-2 | NA | TRBJ2-2
CASRRGDRGAGYEQYF | TGTGCCAGCAGAAGAGGAGACAGGGGGGCGGGCTACGAGCAGTACTTC | TRBD1 | TRBV5-4 | NA | TRBJ2-7
CSANHGETQYF | TGCAGTGCTAACCACGGGGAGACCCAGTACTTC | NA | TRBV20-1 | NA | TRBJ2-5
CASSPRARGLGYEQYF | TGTGCCAGCTCACCGCGGGCGCGGGGGCTAGGCTACGAGCAGTACTTC | NA | TRBV18 | NA | TRBJ2-7
CSVEGRTNTGELFF | TGCAGCGTTGAAGGGAGAACGAACACCGGGGAGCTGTTTTTT | NA | TRBV29-1 | NA | TRBJ2-2
CAISEGLAGPRNEQYF | TGTGCCATCAGCGAAGGACTAGCGGGCCCCCGGAACGAGCAGTACTTC | TRBD2 | TRBV10-3 | NA | TRBJ2-7
CASSSNWDRGRMDYGYTF | TGCGCCAGCAGCTCAAACTGGGACAGGGGGCGAATGGACTATGGCTACACCTTC | TRBD1 | TRBV5-1 | NA | TRBJ1-2
CSVRTGGFYEQYF | TGCAGCGTTAGGACAGGGGGTTTCTACGAGCAGTACTTC | TRBD1 | TRBV29-1 | few | TRBJ2-7
CASTTFSGSYEQYF | TGTGCCAGCACCACCTTTTCTGGCTCCTACGAGCAGTACTTC | NA | TRBV7-2 | NA | TRBJ2-7
CASRNRPLANTEAFF | TGTGCCAGCAGAAATAGACCACTGGCGAACACTGAAGCTTTCTTT | NA | TRBV19 | NA | TRBJ1-1
CASSLLDSNQPQHF | TGTGCCAGCAGTTTATTGGACAGCAATCAGCCCCAGCATTTT | NA | TRBV28 | NA | TRBJ1-5
CATSGTGTALAKNIQYF | TGTGCCACCAGCGGTACCGGGACAGCTTTAGCCAAAAACATTCAGTACTTC | TRBD1 | TRBV15 | NA | TRBJ2-4
CASRDGRRGSYEQYF | TGCGCCAGCAGAGACGGGCGTCGGGGCTCCTACGAGCAGTACTTC | NA | TRBV5-1 | NA | TRBJ2-7
CASSLDRQSNVKEKLFF | TGTGCCAGCAGCCTGGACAGGCAAAGTAATGTGAAGGAAAAACTGTTTTTT | TRBD1 | TRBV5-8 | NA | TRBJ1-4
CASSYTDTQYF | TGCGCCAGCAGCTACACAGATACGCAGTATTTT | NA | TRBV5-1 | once | TRBJ2-3
CASSPGQGATYEQYF | TGTGCCAGCAGTCCTGGACAGGGGGCCACCTACGAGCAGTACTTC | TRBD1 | TRBV6-1 | NA | TRBJ2-7
CATSKPGQGNYEQYF | TGTGCCACCAGCAAACCGGGACAGGGGAACTACGAGCAGTACTTC | TRBD1 | TRBV15 | NA | TRBJ2-7